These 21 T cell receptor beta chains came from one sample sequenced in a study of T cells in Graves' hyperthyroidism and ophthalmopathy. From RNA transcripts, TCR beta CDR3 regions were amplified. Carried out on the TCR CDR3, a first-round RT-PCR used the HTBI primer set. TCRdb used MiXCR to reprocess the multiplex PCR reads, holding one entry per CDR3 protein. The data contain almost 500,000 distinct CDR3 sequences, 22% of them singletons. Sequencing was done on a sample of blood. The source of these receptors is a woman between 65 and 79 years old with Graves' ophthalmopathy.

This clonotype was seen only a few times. CDR3 region: CASRLAGGVRDEQFF. DNA for the CDR3: TGTGCCAGCAGACTAGCGGGAGGGGTTAGGGATGAGCAGTTCTTC. The chain couples TRBV12-3 or TRBV12-4 to TRBJ2-1, with TRBD2 matching over 13 bases. There are 15 residues in the CDR3. V was clipped by 6 bases and J by 8 bases; unmatched bases: 7.

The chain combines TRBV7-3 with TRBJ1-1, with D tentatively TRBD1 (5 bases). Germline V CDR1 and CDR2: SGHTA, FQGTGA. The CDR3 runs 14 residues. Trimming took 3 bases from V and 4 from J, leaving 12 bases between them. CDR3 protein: CASSLTEMATEAFF. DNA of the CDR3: TGTGCCAGCAGCTTGACAGAGATGGCCACTGAAGCTTTCTTT.

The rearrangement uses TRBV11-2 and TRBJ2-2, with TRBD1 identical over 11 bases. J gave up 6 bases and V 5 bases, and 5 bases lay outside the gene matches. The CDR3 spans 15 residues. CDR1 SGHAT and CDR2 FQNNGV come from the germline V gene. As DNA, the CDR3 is TGTGCCAGCAGCAGGACAGGGGGCGCAGCCGGGGAGCTGTTTTTT. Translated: CASSRTGGAAGELFF.

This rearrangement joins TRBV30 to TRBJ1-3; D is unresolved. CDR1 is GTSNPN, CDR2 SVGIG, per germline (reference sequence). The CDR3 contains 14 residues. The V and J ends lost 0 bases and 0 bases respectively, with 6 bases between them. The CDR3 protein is CAWSVSDSGNTIYF. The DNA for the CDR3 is TGTGCCTGGAGTGTGTCGGACTCTGGAAACACCATATATTTT. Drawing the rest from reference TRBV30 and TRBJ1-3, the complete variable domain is SQTIHQWPATLVQPVGSPLSLECTVEGTSNPNLYWYRQAAGRGLQLLFYSVGIGQISSEVPQNLSASRPQDRQFILSSKKLLLSDSGFYLCAWSVSDSGNTIYFGEGSWLTVV.

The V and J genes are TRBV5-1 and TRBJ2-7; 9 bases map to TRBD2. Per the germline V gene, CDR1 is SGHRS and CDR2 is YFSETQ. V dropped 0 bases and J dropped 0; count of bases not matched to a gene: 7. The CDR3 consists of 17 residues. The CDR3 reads CASSLGLAGSNSYEQYF. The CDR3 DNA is TGCGCCAGCAGCTTGGGGCTAGCGGGGTCGAACTCCTACGAGCAGTACTTC.

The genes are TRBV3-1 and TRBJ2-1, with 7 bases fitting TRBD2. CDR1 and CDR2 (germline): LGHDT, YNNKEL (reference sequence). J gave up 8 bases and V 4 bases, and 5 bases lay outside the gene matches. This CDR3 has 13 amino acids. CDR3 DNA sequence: TGTGCCAGCAGCCCTCTCGGACTAGATGAGCAGTTCTTC. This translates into CASSPLGLDEQFF.

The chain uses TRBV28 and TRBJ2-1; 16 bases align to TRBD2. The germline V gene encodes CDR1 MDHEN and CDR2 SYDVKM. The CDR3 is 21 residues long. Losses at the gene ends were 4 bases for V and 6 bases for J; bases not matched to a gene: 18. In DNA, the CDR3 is TGTGCCAGCAGTTACTTGATTTGGGGGACTAGCGGGAGGGGTAGTCGCAATGAGCAGTTCTTC. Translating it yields CASSYLIWGTSGRGSRNEQFF.

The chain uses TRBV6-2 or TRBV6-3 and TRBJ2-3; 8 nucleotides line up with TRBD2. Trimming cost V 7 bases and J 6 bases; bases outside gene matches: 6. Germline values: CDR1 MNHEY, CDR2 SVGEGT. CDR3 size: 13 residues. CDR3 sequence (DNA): TGTGCCAGCACTCCGGGGGGGAGGGATACGCAGTATTTT. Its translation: CASTPGGRDTQYF.

For the CDR3, the DNA is TGTGCCACCAGCAGATACAGGGTCGGCAATTCACCCCTCCACTTT. As protein: CATSRYRVGNSPLHF. The V and J genes are TRBV15 and TRBJ1-6; possibly TRBD1 for D (6 bases). Germline values: CDR1 LNHNV, CDR2 YYDKDF (reference sequence). The CDR3 has 15 residues. With 2 bases removed from V and 7 bases from J, the gap between germline ends came to 12 bases. The full variable domain, completed using reference TRBV15 and TRBJ1-6, is DAMVIQNPRYQVTQFGKPVTLSCSQTLNHNVMYWYQQKSSQAPKLLFHYYDKDFNNEADTPDNFQSRRPNTSFCFLDIRSPGLGDTAMYLCATSRYRVGNSPLHFGNGTRLTVT.

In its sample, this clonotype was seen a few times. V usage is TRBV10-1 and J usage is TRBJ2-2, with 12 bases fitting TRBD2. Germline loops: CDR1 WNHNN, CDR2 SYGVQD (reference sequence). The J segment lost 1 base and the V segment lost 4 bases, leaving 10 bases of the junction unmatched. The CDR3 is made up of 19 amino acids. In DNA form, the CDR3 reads TGCGCCAGCAGTGTCTCACTAGCGGGAGGAAGAAAGAACACCGGGGAGCTGTTTTTT. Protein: CASSVSLAGGRKNTGELFF.

CDR3: CASSYGYREQYF. The CDR3 DNA follows: TGTGCCAGCAGTTACGGGTACAGAGAGCAGTACTTC. This rearrangement joins TRBV6-9 to TRBJ2-7; D remains ambiguous. Germline CDR1 MNHGY, CDR2 SVAAGI. V dropped 3 bases and J dropped 7 bases, with 10 bases sitting between them. The length of the CDR3 is 12 residues.

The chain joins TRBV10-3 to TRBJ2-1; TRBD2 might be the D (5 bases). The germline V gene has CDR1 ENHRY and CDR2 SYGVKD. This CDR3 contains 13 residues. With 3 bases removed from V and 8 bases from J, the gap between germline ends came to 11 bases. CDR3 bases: TGTGCCATCAGTGACAACCGGGAATATGAGCAGTTCTTC. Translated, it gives CAISDNREYEQFF.

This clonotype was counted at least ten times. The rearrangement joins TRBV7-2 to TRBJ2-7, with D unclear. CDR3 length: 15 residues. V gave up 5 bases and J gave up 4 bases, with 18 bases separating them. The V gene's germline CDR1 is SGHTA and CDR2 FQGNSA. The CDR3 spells CASSPMGNGLYEQYF. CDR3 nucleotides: TGTGCCAGCAGCCCGATGGGAAACGGCTTGTACGAGCAGTACTTC.

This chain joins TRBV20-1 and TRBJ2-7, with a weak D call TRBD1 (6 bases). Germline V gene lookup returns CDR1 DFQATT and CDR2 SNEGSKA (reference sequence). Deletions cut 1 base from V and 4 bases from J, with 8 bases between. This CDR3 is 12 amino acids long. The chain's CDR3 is CSARGQAYEQYF. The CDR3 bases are TGCAGTGCTAGAGGACAGGCGTACGAGCAGTACTTC.

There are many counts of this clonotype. In nucleotides, the CDR3 is TGTGCCAGCAGTTTAGGACAGGAAGCCAACGTCCTGACTTTC. It codes for CASSLGQEANVLTF. The rearrangement uses TRBV28 and TRBJ2-6, with 7 bases aligning to TRBD1. The CDR3 is made up of 14 amino acids. CDR1 MDHEN and CDR2 SYDVKM come from the germline V gene. V gave up 2 bases and J gave up 7 bases; unmatched junction bases: 2.

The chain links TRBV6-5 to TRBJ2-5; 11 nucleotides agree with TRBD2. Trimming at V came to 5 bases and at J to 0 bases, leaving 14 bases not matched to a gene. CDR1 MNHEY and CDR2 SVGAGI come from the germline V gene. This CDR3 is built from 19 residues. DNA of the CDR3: TGTGCCAGCAGTATTGGGATAGGTACTAGCGGGGGATACCAAGAGACCCAGTACTTC. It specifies CASSIGIGTSGGYQETQYF.

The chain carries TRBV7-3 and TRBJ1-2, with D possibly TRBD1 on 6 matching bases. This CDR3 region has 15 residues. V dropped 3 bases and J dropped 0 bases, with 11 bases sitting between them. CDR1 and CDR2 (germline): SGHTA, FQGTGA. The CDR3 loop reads CASSFGGPANYGYTF. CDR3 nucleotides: TGTGCCAGCAGCTTCGGGGGGCCAGCTAACTATGGCTACACCTTC.

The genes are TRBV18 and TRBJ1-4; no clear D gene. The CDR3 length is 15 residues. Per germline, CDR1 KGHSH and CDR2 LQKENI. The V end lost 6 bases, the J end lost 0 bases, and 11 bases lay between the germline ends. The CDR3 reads CASSWTDATNEKLFF. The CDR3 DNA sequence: TGTGCCAGCTCGTGGACGGACGCAACTAATGAAAAACTGTTTTTT.

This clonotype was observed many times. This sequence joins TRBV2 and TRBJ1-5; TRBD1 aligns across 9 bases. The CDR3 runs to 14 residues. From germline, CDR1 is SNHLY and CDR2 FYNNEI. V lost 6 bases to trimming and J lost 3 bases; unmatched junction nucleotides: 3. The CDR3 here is CASSRDRVNQPQHF. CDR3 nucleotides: TGTGCCAGCAGCCGGGACAGGGTCAATCAGCCCCAGCATTTT.

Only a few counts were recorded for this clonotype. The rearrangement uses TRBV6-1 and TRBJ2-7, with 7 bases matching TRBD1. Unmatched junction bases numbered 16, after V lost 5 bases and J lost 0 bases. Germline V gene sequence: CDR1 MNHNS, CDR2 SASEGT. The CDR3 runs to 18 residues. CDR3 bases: TGTGCCAGCAGTCAAAGGCGTATTGGGACAGTAATCTCCTACGAGCAGTACTTC. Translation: CASSQRRIGTVISYEQYF.

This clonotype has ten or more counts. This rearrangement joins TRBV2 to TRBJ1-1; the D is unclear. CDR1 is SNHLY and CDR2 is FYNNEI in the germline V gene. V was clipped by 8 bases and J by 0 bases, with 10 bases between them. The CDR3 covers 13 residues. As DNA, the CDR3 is TGTGCCAGCTTATTCCGCCTGAACACTGAAGCTTTCTTT. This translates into CASLFRLNTEAFF.